Listed below are T cell receptor beta chains from one sample, sequenced in a study of T cell repertoires in cytomegalovirus infection. Antigens of these TCRs are unknown. TCRdb analysed the reads with MiXCR anew, one entry per CDR3 protein. This sample carries about 890,000 distinct CDR3 sequences, roughly 30% of them seen once, and the ten largest clones take more than 13%. The sample in question was cultured CD8+ T cells from PBMCs, obtained from culture after CMV antigen stimulation. These TCRs come from a human donor in good health (CMV status not recorded). Some clones in this sample may be carry-over from other donors' samples. Both conserved end residues are part of each CDR3. Fields, in order: clone size, V gene, J gene, D gene, CDR3 protein, CDR3 DNA. A D gene is named only where the DNA matches it firmly. Clone sizes are given selectively: once, few, many, or a class where the clone is expanded.

size: many; V: TRBV7-9; J: TRBJ1-5; D: NA; CDR3: CASSSGPSWVGSNQPQHF; DNA: TGTGCCAGCAGCTCCGGCCCGTCTTGGGTGGGCAGCAATCAGCCCCAGCATTTT
size: many; V: TRBV7-6; J: TRBJ1-1; D: NA; CDR3: CASSSRVDRPDTEAFF; DNA: TGTGCCAGCAGCTCACGGGTCGACAGGCCTGACACTGAAGCTTTCTTT
size: NA; V: TRBV7-9; J: TRBJ2-3; D: NA; CDR3: CASSLLIAGTDTQYF; DNA: TGTGCCAGCAGCCTTCTCATAGCGGGCACAGATACGCAGTATTTT
size: many; V: TRBV7-8; J: TRBJ2-1; D: NA; CDR3: CASSLDYRPYYNEQFF; DNA: TGTGCCAGCAGCTTAGACTACAGGCCCTACTACAATGAGCAGTTCTTC
size: few; V: TRBV7-8; J: TRBJ1-2; D: NA; CDR3: CASSLFQGWGYTF; DNA: TGTGCCAGCAGCCTCTTCCAGGGCTGGGGCTACACCTTC
size: few; V: TRBV7-9; J: TRBJ2-1; D: TRBD2; CDR3: CASSLAQGTSGPEDEQFF; DNA: TGTGCCAGCAGCTTAGCTCAGGGGACTAGCGGGCCCGAGGATGAGCAGTTCTTC
size: NA; V: TRBV14; J: TRBJ1-2; D: NA; CDR3: CASSQARKNGYTF; DNA: TGTGCCAGCAGCCAAGCTAGGAAAAATGGCTACACCTTC
size: NA; V: TRBV4-2; J: TRBJ2-7; D: NA; CDR3: CASNQDIIGSYEQYF; DNA: TGTGCCAGCAACCAAGATATAATCGGCTCCTACGAGCAGTACTTC
size: many; V: TRBV11-2; J: TRBJ1-5; D: TRBD1; CDR3: CASSLAGDRRNQPQHF; DNA: TGTGCCAGCAGCTTAGCGGGGGACAGGAGAAATCAGCCCCAGCATTTT
size: many; V: TRBV7-2; J: TRBJ1-2; D: TRBD1; CDR3: CASSFITGGRGYTF; DNA: TGTGCCAGCAGCTTCATTACAGGGGGCAGGGGCTACACCTTC
size: many; V: TRBV7-8; J: TRBJ2-2; D: TRBD2; CDR3: CASSFGLAGPNTGELFF; DNA: TGTGCCAGCAGCTTCGGACTAGCGGGCCCTAACACCGGGGAGCTGTTTTTT
size: many; V: TRBV7-6; J: TRBJ2-7; D: NA; CDR3: CASSFQPGSSYEQYF; DNA: TGTGCCAGCAGCTTTCAGCCAGGGAGCTCCTACGAGCAGTACTTC
size: few; V: TRBV5-6; J: TRBJ1-4; D: NA; CDR3: CASSPRRGRGEKLFF; DNA: TGTGCCAGCAGCCCCCGGCGGGGGAGGGGTGAAAAACTGTTTTTT
size: many; V: TRBV7-9; J: TRBJ2-6; D: NA; CDR3: CASSPPGAGANVLTF; DNA: TGTGCCAGCAGCCCTCCCGGGGCTGGGGCCAACGTCCTGACTTTC
size: few; V: TRBV12-3/TRBV12-4; J: TRBJ2-2; D: TRBD2; CDR3: CASSGLAGGPGTGELFF; DNA: TGTGCCAGCAGTGGACTAGCGGGGGGGCCTGGCACCGGGGAGCTGTTTTTT
size: many; V: TRBV6-1; J: TRBJ2-7; D: NA; CDR3: CASRERGQFYEQYF; DNA: TGTGCCAGCCGCGAAAGGGGTCAGTTCTACGAGCAGTACTTC
size: many; V: TRBV4-2; J: TRBJ2-3; D: TRBD2; CDR3: CASSHELSGGGADTQYF; DNA: TGTGCCAGCAGCCATGAGCTGAGCGGGGGTGGGGCAGATACGCAGTATTTT
size: NA; V: TRBV7-6; J: TRBJ2-3; D: NA; CDR3: CASSLAFLELNTDTQYF; DNA: TGTGCCAGCAGCTTAGCGTTCCTAGAATTAAACACAGATACGCAGTATTTT
size: NA; V: TRBV2; J: TRBJ1-6; D: TRBD1; CDR3: CASTWDRESYRNSPLHF; DNA: TGTGCCAGCACATGGGACAGGGAGTCTTACAGGAATTCACCCCTCCACTTT
size: NA; V: TRBV20-1; J: TRBJ2-7; D: NA; CDR3: CSAAPGLRDLNYEQYF; DNA: TGCAGTGCTGCGCCCGGCCTACGGGACCTTAACTACGAGCAGTACTTC
size: many; V: TRBV7-2; J: TRBJ2-5; D: TRBD1; CDR3: CASSLKPTGTGVGWGPQETQYF; DNA: TGTGCCAGCAGCTTAAAGCCCACCGGGACAGGGGTGGGCTGGGGACCTCAAGAGACCCAGTACTTC
size: many; V: TRBV5-4; J: TRBJ2-3; D: NA; CDR3: CASSLRLSYTDTQYF; DNA: TGTGCCAGCAGCTTGCGGCTCTCCTACACAGATACGCAGTATTTT
size: few; V: TRBV7-9; J: TRBJ2-2; D: NA; CDR3: CGARATGELFF; DNA: TGTGGCGCGCGGGCCACCGGGGAGCTGTTTTTT
size: NA; V: TRBV27; J: TRBJ1-2; D: TRBD1; CDR3: CASSLSRGRHGYTF; DNA: TGTGCCAGCAGTTTATCCAGGGGGCGTCATGGCTACACCTTC
size: once; V: TRBV4-1; J: TRBJ2-3; D: TRBD2; CDR3: CASSQAAVAGGPDTQYF; DNA: TGCGCCAGCAGCCAAGCCGCCGTAGCGGGGGGGCCCGATACGCAGTATTTT
size: NA; V: TRBV15; J: TRBJ2-3; D: NA; CDR3: CATSGDSGDTQYF; DNA: TGTGCCACCAGCGGGGACTCCGGGGATACGCAGTATTTT
size: NA; V: TRBV7-6; J: TRBJ2-7; D: TRBD1; CDR3: CASSAKTDGTGYEQYF; DNA: TGTGCCAGCAGCGCCAAGACCGACGGGACAGGCTACGAGCAGTACTTC
size: few; V: TRBV6-2/TRBV6-3; J: TRBJ1-1; D: TRBD1; CDR3: CASSYPTGETEAFF; DNA: TGTGCCAGCAGTTACCCGACAGGGGAAACTGAAGCTTTCTTT
size: NA; V: TRBV28; J: TRBJ1-1; D: TRBD1; CDR3: CASNSFILRDRQNTEAFF; DNA: TGTGCCAGCAACTCCTTTATACTTCGGGACAGGCAGAACACTGAAGCTTTCTTT
size: NA; V: TRBV7-4; J: TRBJ1-2; D: NA; CDR3: CASRPLTGAGKIYGYTF; DNA: TGTGCCAGCAGACCGTTGACGGGTGCCGGAAAGATATATGGCTACACCTTC
size: NA; V: TRBV27; J: TRBJ1-1; D: NA; CDR3: CASSFSGLGETEAFF; DNA: TGTGCCAGCAGTTTCAGCGGGCTGGGAGAAACTGAAGCTTTCTTT
size: NA; V: TRBV10-3; J: TRBJ1-2; D: TRBD1; CDR3: CAIRGQENNYGYTF; DNA: TGTGCCATCAGAGGACAGGAAAATAACTATGGCTACACCTTC
size: many; V: TRBV7-6; J: TRBJ2-7; D: TRBD2; CDR3: CASSNSGGGFEYEQYF; DNA: TGTGCCAGCAGCAACTCTGGCGGGGGGTTTGAGTACGAGCAGTACTTC